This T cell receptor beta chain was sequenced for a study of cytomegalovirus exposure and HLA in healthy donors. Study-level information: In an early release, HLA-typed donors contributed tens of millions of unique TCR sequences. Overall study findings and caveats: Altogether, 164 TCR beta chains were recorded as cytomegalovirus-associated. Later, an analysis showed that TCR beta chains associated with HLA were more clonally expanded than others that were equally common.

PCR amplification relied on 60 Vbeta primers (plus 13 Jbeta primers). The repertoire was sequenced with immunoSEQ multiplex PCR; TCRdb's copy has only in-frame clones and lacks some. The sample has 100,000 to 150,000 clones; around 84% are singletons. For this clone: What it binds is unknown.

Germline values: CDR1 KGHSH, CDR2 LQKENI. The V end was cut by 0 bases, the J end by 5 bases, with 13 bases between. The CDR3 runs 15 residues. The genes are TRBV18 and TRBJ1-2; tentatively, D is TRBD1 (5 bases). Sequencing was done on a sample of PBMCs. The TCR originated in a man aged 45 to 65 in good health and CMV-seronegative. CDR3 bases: TGTGCCAGCTCACCACCGATATTCAGGGCGTATGGCTACACCTTC. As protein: CASSPPIFRAYGYTF.